The 12 T cell receptor beta chains in this list originate from one sample, sequenced in a study of T cells in pancreatic ductal adenocarcinoma. Produced via immunoSEQ multiplex PCR; TCRdb's table is partial and in-frame only. The table records approximately 97,000 clones, nearly 95% of them present only once. Selected pancreatic ductal adenocarcinoma patients had undergone surgery without neoadjuvant therapy. What was sequenced was PBMCs. The receptors shown here come from a human donor with pancreatic ductal adenocarcinoma.

The CDR3 here is CASSPAGVEQFF. As DNA, the CDR3 is TGTGCCAGCAGCCCAGCCGGGGTCGAGCAGTTCTTC. V gene TRBV7-3 combines with J gene TRBJ2-1; a possible D gene is TRBD2 (5 bases). V lost 5 bases to trimming and J lost 10 bases, with 12 bases between them. The CDR3 covers 12 residues. The germline CDR1 and CDR2 sequences are SGHTA and FQGTGA.

CDR3 in amino acids: CSAPPLRGRRFNEQFF. The CDR3 DNA follows: TGCAGCGCACCTCCCTTACGGGGGAGAAGGTTCAATGAGCAGTTCTTC. The rearrangement joins TRBV29-1 to TRBJ2-1; possibly TRBD2 for D (6 bases). CDR3 size: 16 residues. Germline CDR1 reads SQVTM; CDR2 reads ANQGSEA. V lost 7 bases, J lost 6 bases, and 25 bases lay in between.

The rearrangement links TRBV4-3 to TRBJ2-4; D is perhaps TRBD1 (5 bases). Trimming took off 1 base at V and 8 bases at J, with 15 bases between the two ends. This CDR3 spans 15 amino acids. Germline V gene sequence: CDR1 LGHNA, CDR2 YSLEER. The CDR3 DNA is TGCGCCAGCAGCCAAGTGGGGCCGGGCTCGGACATTCAGTACTTC. It yields the protein CASSQVGPGSDIQYF.

This clone has only one observation. The chain joins TRBV29-1 to TRBJ2-1; 9 positions match TRBD2. V dropped 3 bases and J dropped 5; count of bases not matched to a gene: 5. Germline lookup yields CDR1 SQVTM and CDR2 ANQGSEA. This CDR3 spans 14 amino acids. The CDR3: CSVDPGLAHNEQFF. The CDR3 DNA is TGCAGCGTTGACCCGGGACTAGCTCACAATGAGCAGTTCTTC.

The rearrangement links TRBV4-1 to TRBJ1-3; the D is unclear. The CDR3 runs to 16 residues. CDR1 and CDR2 from the germline V gene are MGHRA and YSYEKL. V was pared by 1 base and J by 3 bases, with 13 bases between. DNA for the CDR3: TGCGCCAGCAGCCAAGCCGGGGTGGAAGGTGGAAACACCATATATTTT. Its translation: CASSQAGVEGGNTIYF.

The chain combines TRBV4-1 with TRBJ2-7; 10 positions agree with TRBD1. The germline gives CDR1 MGHRA, CDR2 YSYEKL. This CDR3 has 14 residues. The ends lost 4 bases at V and 3 bases at J; junction bases unmatched: 3. Here the CDR3 reads CASSPGTGVYEQYF. CDR3 nucleotides: TGCGCCAGCAGCCCAGGGACAGGGGTCTACGAGCAGTACTTC.

This chain connects TRBV9 to TRBJ2-1; TRBD2 aligns across 10 bases. Germline CDR1 is SGDLS and CDR2 is YYNGEE. Trimming took 4 bases from V and 10 from J; bases not matched to a gene: 11. The CDR3 has 15 residues. CDR3 DNA sequence: TGTGCCAGCAGCTCGGGAGCGGGAGGGCCTGGGGAGCAGTTCTTC. Translating it yields CASSSGAGGPGEQFF.

The DNA for the CDR3 is TGTGCCAGCTCACCTGCGAATCAGGGGGCCGGCACTGAAGCTTTCTTT. It encodes CASSPANQGAGTEAFF. The chain combines TRBV18 with TRBJ1-1; 8 nucleotides agree with TRBD1. CDR3 length: 16 residues. Per germline, CDR1 KGHSH and CDR2 LQKENI. Losses at the gene ends were 3 bases for V and 4 bases for J; bases not matched to a gene: 10.

This clone came up once. The rearrangement uses TRBV19 and TRBJ1-5, with a weak D call TRBD1 (6 bases). The CDR3 runs 14 residues. CDR1 LNHDA and CDR2 SQIVND come from the germline V gene (reference sequence). Deletions cut 8 bases from V and 7 bases from J, with 18 bases between. CDR3 region: CASGERQVGQPQHF. The CDR3 DNA follows: TGTGCCAGTGGCGAGCGACAGGTTGGGCAGCCCCAGCATTTT.

The rearrangement links TRBV4-2 to TRBJ2-5; 10 bases line up with TRBD1. With 6 bases clipped from V and 5 bases from J, the junction kept 3 bases outside the gene matches. Per the germline V gene, CDR1 is LGHNA and CDR2 is YNFKEQ. The CDR3 extends over 13 amino acids. CDR3 nucleotide sequence: TGTGCCAGCAGACTGGACAGGGGGGAGACCCAGTACTTC. The encoded protein is CASRLDRGETQYF.

V usage is TRBV5-8 and J usage is TRBJ1-2; no definite D call. Germline lookup yields CDR1 SGHTS and CDR2 YDEGEE. V gave up 0 bases and J gave up 8 bases, with 8 bases separating them. CDR3 size: 12 residues. The CDR3 sequence is CASSLVLGGYTF. In nucleotides, the CDR3 is TGTGCCAGCAGCTTGGTTCTAGGCGGCTACACCTTC.

Only one count was recorded for this clone. The chain has TRBV2 and TRBJ2-3; D may be TRBD1 (6 bases). Germline values: CDR1 SNHLY, CDR2 FYNNEI. Trimming took off 2 bases at V and 9 bases at J, with 12 bases between the two ends. The CDR3 is made up of 13 amino acids. The DNA of the CDR3 is TGTGCCAGCAGTGAACAGGGGATGGGAACGCAGTATTTT. It is translated as CASSEQGMGTQYF.